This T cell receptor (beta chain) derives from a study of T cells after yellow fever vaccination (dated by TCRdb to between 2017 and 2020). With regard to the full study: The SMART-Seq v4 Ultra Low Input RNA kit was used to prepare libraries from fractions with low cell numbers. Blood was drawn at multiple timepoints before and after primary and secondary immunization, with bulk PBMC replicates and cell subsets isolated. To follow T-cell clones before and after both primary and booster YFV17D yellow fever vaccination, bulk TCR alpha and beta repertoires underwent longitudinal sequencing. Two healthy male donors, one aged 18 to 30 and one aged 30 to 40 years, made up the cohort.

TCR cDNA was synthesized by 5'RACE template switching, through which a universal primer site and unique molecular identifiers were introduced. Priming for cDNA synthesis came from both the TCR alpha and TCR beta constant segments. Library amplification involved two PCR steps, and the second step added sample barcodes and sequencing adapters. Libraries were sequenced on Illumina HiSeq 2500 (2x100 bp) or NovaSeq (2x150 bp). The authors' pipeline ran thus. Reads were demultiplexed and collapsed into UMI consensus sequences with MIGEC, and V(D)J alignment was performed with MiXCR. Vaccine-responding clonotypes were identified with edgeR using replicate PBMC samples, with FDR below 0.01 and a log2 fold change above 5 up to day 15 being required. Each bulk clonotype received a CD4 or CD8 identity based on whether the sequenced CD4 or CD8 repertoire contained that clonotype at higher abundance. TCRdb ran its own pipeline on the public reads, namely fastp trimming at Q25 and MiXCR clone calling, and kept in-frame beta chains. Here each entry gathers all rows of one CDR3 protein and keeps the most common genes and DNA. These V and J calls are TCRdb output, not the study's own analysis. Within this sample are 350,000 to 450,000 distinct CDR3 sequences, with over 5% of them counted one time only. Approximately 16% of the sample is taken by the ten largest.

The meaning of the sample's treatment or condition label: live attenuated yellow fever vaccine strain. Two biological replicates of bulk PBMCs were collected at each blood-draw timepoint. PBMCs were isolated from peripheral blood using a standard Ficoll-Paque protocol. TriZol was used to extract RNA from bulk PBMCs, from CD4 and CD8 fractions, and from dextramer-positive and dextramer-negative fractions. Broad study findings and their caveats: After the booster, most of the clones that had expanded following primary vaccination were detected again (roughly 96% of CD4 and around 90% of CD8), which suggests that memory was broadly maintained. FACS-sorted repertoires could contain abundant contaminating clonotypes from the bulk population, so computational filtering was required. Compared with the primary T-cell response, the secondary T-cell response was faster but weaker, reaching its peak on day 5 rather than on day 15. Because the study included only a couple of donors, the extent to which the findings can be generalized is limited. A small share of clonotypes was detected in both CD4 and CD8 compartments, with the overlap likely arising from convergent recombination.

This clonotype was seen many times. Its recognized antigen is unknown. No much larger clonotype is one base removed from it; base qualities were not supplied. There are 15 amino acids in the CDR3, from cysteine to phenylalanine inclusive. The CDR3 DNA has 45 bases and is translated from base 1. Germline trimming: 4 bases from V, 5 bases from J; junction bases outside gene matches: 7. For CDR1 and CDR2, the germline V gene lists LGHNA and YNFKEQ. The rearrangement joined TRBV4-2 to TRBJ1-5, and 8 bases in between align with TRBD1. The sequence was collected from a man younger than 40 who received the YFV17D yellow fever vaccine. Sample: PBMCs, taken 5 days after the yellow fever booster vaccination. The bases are TGTGCCAGCAGCCGCACAGGGGGAAGGGATCAGCCCCAGCATTTT. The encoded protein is CASSRTGGRDQPQHF.